This TCR beta chain comes out of a study of cytomegalovirus exposure and HLA in healthy donors. Overall study results and limits: Indistinguishable V segments, including TRBV6-2 and TRBV6-3, were excluded.

The CDR3 is made up of 16 amino acids. Germline loops: CDR1 LNHDA, CDR2 SQIVND (reference sequence). With 3 bases clipped from V and 5 bases from J, the junction kept 12 bases outside the gene matches. The PCR ran on 60 Vbeta and 13 Jbeta primers. Only in-frame clones appear in the TCRdb table, and some are missing; sequencing was by immunoSEQ multiplex PCR. The sample consists of about 97,000 clones, nearly 65% of them appearing once. This clone appeared a few times. Its antigen is not identified. The receptor was isolated from a human donor in good health. The chain employs TRBV19 and TRBJ2-5; TRBD2 matches 7 bases. The sample consisted of PBMCs. This CDR3 reads CASSIFGRKVGETQYF. The CDR3, as DNA: TGTGCCAGTAGTATCTTCGGGAGGAAGGTGGGGGAGACCCAGTACTTC.